This entry lists 8 T cell receptor beta chains sequenced from one sample in a study of blood T cell repertoires in COVID-19. The table came from immunoSEQ multiplex PCR; TCRdb's copy has only in-frame clones and leaves some out. The repertoire consists of some 51,000 clones, with approximately 92% occurring once and the leading ten covering roughly an eighth. Specimen: peripheral blood. The receptors stem from a human donor with active COVID-19. The donor label of this sample is uncertain.

CDR3 sequence (DNA): TGTGCCAGCAGTTTCGGGGACAGGGGGCTTGGAAACACCATATATTTT. This translates into CASSFGDRGLGNTIYF. The gene calls are TRBV28 and TRBJ1-3, with TRBD1 matching over 12 bases. Germline CDR1 MDHEN, CDR2 SYDVKM. The J segment lost 3 bases and the V segment lost 3 bases, leaving 3 bases of the junction unmatched. This CDR3 has 16 amino acids.

V gene TRBV24-1 combines with J gene TRBJ2-1, with TRBD2 matching over 8 bases. Germline V gives CDR1 KGHDR, CDR2 SFDVKD. This CDR3 has 12 residues. Trimming removed 7 bases from V and 7 bases from J; junction bases left unmatched: 2. CDR3 in DNA: TGTGCCACCAGATCGGGGGGGAATGAGCAGTTCTTC. It translates to CATRSGGNEQFF.

The J gene is TRBJ2-5, the V gene TRBV5-1; the match to TRBD2 covers 10 bases. The V segment lost 4 bases and the J segment 5 bases; nucleotides outside the gene matches: 8. CDR3 length: 15 residues. CDR1 and CDR2 from the germline V gene are SGHRS and YFSETQ. CDR3 nucleotide sequence: TGCGCCAGCAGCCAGACTAGCGGGCTGGGGGAGACCCAGTACTTC. Amino acids: CASSQTSGLGETQYF.

The J gene is TRBJ2-1, the V gene TRBV10-1; no firm D call. The length of the CDR3 is 14 residues. CDR1 WNHNN and CDR2 SYGVQD come from the germline V gene (reference sequence). The V end was cut by 2 bases, the J end by 0 bases, with 5 bases between. This CDR3 is CASSEGNSYNEQFF. CDR3 nucleotides: TGCGCCAGCAGTGAGGGCAACTCCTACAATGAGCAGTTCTTC.

The V and J genes are TRBV19 and TRBJ2-1; 7 bases align to TRBD1. Germline values: CDR1 LNHDA, CDR2 SQIVND (reference sequence). This CDR3 is built from 15 residues. Trimming removed 6 bases from V and 2 bases from J; junction bases left unmatched: 7. The CDR3 sequence: CASRLAGGAYNEQFF. In DNA, the CDR3 is TGTGCCAGTAGGCTCGCAGGGGGTGCCTACAATGAGCAGTTCTTC.

The V call is TRBV6-6, the J call TRBJ2-7, with TRBD1 matching 9 bases. The length of the CDR3 is 14 residues. Germline V gene lookup returns CDR1 MNHNY and CDR2 SVGAGI (reference sequence). The J segment lost 3 bases and the V segment lost 5 bases, leaving 5 bases of the junction unmatched. The CDR3 nucleotides are TGTGCCAGCAGTGGCCGACAGGGGGACTACGAGCAGTACTTC. Protein: CASSGRQGDYEQYF.

This clone was observed a handful of times. V usage is TRBV4-2 and J usage is TRBJ1-6; D gene uncertain. Germline loops: CDR1 LGHNA, CDR2 YNFKEQ. The ends were cut back, 2 bases at V and 3 bases at J, with 5 bases in the middle. The CDR3 covers 14 residues. The CDR3 region has the DNA TGTGCCAGCAGCCAACCTAGCTATAATTCACCCCTCCACTTT. Its protein product is CASSQPSYNSPLHF.

This chain connects TRBV3-1 (or the pseudogene TRBV3-2) to TRBJ1-1; 8 nucleotides align to TRBD1. The germline gives CDR1 LGHDT, CDR2 YNNKEL (reference sequence). The CDR3 spans 14 residues. The junction had 6 bases not matched to a gene; V was cut back by 4 bases and J by 5 bases. CDR3 loop: CASSPRGPVTEAFF. CDR3 nucleotide sequence: TGTGCCAGCAGCCCCAGGGGGCCTGTTACTGAAGCTTTCTTT.